This is a list of T cell receptor beta chains from one sample in a study of blood T cell repertoires in COVID-19. Profiled with immunoSEQ multiplex PCR; TCRdb holds only in-frame clones, not every one. The table has tens of thousands of clones, nearly 90% seen once. Sequenced material: peripheral blood. These receptors were obtained from a woman aged 60-70 years with COVID-19, enrolled during active disease. Each CDR3 is given with its conserved first and last residue.

V	J	CDR3
TRBV19	TRBJ1-6	CASMGDREMGNSPLHF
TRBV7-2	TRBJ1-2	CASSFDRGYYGYTF
TRBV12-3/TRBV12-4	TRBJ1-2	CASSQGQRYGYTF
TRBV7-2	TRBJ2-1	CASSLWGGRDGNEQFF
TRBV7-2	TRBJ2-7	CASSLHGGLGYEQYF
TRBV7-2	TRBJ2-3	CASRVVGGADTQYF
TRBV5-5	TRBJ2-1	CASSLLNEQFF
TRBV10-3	TRBJ2-7	CAISDEDRGLEQYF
TRBV5-5	TRBJ2-7	CASSLDRVISYEQYF
TRBV2	TRBJ2-2	CASSEVPSGNTGELFF
TRBV12-3/TRBV12-4	TRBJ1-3	CASRAAGNTIYF
TRBV28	TRBJ2-3	CASSLSLGQGATDTQYF
TRBV7-2	TRBJ1-2	CASSPLGAAYGYTF
TRBV5-1	TRBJ1-4	CASSFGQTGENEKLFF
TRBV10-3	TRBJ1-6	CAIRGLDEALHF
TRBV7-9	TRBJ2-3	CASASGTGGADTQYF
TRBV28	TRBJ1-2	CASLNYDYGYTF
TRBV28	TRBJ1-2	CASSLTDSRSYTF
TRBV6-2/TRBV6-3	TRBJ2-1	CASSPRLAGGPDEQFF
TRBV6-5	TRBJ2-7	CASRLHSGSYEQYF
TRBV28	TRBJ1-2	CASSRRDRVDYGYTF
TRBV29-1	TRBJ1-2	CSTHEGSYGYTF
TRBV5-1	TRBJ2-1	CASSLGQGASYNEQFF
TRBV7-9	TRBJ1-2	CASTPEGASGYTF
TRBV5-8	TRBJ2-3	CASSLAPGTDTQYF
TRBV29-1	TRBJ1-4	CSVSGQGNEKLFF
TRBV7-6	TRBJ2-1	CASSFLAGELLNEQFF
TRBV29-1	TRBJ2-7	CSVLRQGHEQYF
TRBV11-2	TRBJ2-1	CASSLWGSRVDEQFF
TRBV6-6	TRBJ2-1	CASSYSAFLSYNEQFF
TRBV4-2	TRBJ2-3	CASSQVWRGFTDTQYF
TRBV11-2	TRBJ2-1	CASSFRQGAYNEQFF
TRBV7-2	TRBJ2-3	CASSSLSSGHTDTQYF
TRBV30	TRBJ2-2	CAWGTRGTSTGELFF
TRBV7-9	TRBJ1-1	CASSSVTPPEAFF
TRBV9	TRBJ1-6	CASSARTGTANSPLHF
TRBV28	TRBJ1-4	CASSAYRISNEKLFF
TRBV5-4	TRBJ2-2	CASSHGLAGANTGELFF
TRBV6-5	TRBJ1-6	CASSYSYRFNSPLHF
TRBV19	TRBJ1-2	CASTPIGAANYGYTF
TRBV2	TRBJ1-1	CASSRETEAFF
TRBV7-9	TRBJ2-1	CASSLSEQSDNEQFF
TRBV3-1/TRBV3-2	TRBJ1-5	CASSPGLEQPQHF
TRBV9	TRBJ2-7	CASSGGDSPYEQYF
TRBV5-4	TRBJ2-2	CASSAGGGAAGELFF
TRBV9	TRBJ1-2	CASSPRQGRANYGYTF
TRBV7-8	TRBJ2-3	CASSFLGLAGGVTDTQYF
TRBV27	TRBJ2-6	CASSFAVTGSPGANVLTF
TRBV9	TRBJ2-3	CASSVAGPLDTQYF
TRBV9	TRBJ2-1	CASSVDGNSYNEQFF
TRBV19	TRBJ2-3	CASSIGHLAGMTDTQYF
TRBV27	TRBJ1-2	CASSPRQGWGYTF
TRBV5-6	TRBJ2-7	CASTQGGAGVEQYF
TRBV4-1	TRBJ1-5	CASSHGNGNAAQPQHF
TRBV19	TRBJ1-1	CASSGQYTEAFF
TRBV19	TRBJ1-1	CASSGRDRALSGAFF
TRBV30	TRBJ2-7	CAWKWTGSYEQYF